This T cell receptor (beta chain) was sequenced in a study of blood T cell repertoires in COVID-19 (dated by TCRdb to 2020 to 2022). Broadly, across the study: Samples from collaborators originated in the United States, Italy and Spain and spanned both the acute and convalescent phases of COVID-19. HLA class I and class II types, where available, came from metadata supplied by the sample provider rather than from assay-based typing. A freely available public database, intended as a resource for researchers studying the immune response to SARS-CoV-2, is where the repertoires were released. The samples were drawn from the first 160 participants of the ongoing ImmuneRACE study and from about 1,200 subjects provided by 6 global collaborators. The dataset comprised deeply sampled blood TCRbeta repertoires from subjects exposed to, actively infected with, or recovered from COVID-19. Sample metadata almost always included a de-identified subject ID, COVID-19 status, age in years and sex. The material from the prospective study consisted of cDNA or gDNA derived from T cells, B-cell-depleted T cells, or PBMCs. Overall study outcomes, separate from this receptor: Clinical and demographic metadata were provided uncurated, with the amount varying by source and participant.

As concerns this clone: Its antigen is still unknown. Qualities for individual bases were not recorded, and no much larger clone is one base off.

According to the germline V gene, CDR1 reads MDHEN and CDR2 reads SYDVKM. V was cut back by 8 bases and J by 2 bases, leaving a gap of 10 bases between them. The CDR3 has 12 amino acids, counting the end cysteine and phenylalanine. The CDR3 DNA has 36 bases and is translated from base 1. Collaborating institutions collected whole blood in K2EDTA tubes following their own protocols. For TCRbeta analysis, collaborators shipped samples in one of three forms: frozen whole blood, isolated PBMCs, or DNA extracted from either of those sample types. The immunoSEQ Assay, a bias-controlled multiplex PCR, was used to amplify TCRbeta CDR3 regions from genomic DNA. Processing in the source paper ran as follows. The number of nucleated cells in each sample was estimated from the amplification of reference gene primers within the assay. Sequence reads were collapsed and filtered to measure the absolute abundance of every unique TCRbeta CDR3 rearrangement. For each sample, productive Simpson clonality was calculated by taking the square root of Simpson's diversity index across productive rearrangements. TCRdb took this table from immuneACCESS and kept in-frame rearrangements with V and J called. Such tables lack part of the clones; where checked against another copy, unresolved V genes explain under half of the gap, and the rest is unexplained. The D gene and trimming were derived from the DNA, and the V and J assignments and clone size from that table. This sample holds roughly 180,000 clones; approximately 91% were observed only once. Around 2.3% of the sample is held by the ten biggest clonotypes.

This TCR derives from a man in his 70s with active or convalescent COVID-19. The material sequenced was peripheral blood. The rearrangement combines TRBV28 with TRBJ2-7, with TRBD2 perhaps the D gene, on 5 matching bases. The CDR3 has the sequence CASRGQTYEQYF. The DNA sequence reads TGTGCCAGCCGCGGGCAGACCTACGAGCAGTACTTC.